The T cell receptor beta chain described here comes from a study of shared clonotypes between healthy human individuals. In unsorted samples, genomic DNA was obtained using 90 million to 95 million PBMCs. CDR3 size: 15 residues. From germline, CDR1 is SGHNT and CDR2 YENEEA. Trimming removed 1 base from V and 0 bases from J, with 10 bases in between. The data were produced by immunoSEQ multiplex PCR, yet TCRdb's version contains in-frame clones alone and is incomplete. This sample yields hundreds of thousands of clones, of which more than 75% are seen a single time; about 13% belongs to the top ten. The chain joins TRBV11-3 to TRBJ2-7, with no clear D. The TCR was taken from a woman in her forties in good health. Some clones in this sample may be carry-over from other donors' samples. Sample: PBMCs. The CDR3 region is CASSLAQGSSYEQYF. The CDR3 DNA reads TGTGCCAGCAGCTTAGCACAAGGTAGCTCCTACGAGCAGTACTTC. Full variable domain (missing parts from reference TRBV11-3 and TRBJ2-7): EAGVVQSPRYKIIEKKQPVAFWCNPISGHNTLYWYLQNLGQGPELLIRYENEEAVDDSQLPKDRFSAERLKGVDSTLKIQPAELGDSAVYLCASSLAQGSSYEQYFGPGTRLTVT.